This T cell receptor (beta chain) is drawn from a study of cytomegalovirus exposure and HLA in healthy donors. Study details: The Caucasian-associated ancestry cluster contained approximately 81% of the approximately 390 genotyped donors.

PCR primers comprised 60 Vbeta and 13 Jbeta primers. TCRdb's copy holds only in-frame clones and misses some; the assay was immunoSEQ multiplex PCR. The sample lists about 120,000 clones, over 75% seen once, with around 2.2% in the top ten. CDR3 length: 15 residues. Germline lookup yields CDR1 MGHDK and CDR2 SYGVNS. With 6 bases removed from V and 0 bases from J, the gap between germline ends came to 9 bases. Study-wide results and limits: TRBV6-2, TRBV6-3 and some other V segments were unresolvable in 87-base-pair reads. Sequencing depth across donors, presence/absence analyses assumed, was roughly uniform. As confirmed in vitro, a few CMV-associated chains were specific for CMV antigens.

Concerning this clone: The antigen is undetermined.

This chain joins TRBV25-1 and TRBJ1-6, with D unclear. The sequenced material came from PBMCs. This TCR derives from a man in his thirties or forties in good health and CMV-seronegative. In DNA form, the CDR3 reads TGTGCCAGCAGCCTCACGAGCTCCTATAATTCACCCCTCCACTTT. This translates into CASSLTSSYNSPLHF.